These T cell receptor beta chains were read from a single sample in a study of low-dose radiotherapy and immunotherapy resistance in tumors. TCRdb independently ran MiXCR on the reads; one entry per CDR3 protein. The data contain around 80,000 distinct CDR3 sequences, around a sixth of them singletons. Sequences were derived from PBMCs, sampled after low-dose radiotherapy plus immunotherapy. Receptor source: a male donor with prostate cancer. Each CDR3 is given with its conserved first and last residue. A D gene is named only where the DNA matches it firmly. Expanded clones are given a class, and other clones once, few, many or no size at all.

abundance,d_gene,v_gene,j_gene,CDR3aa,CDR3nt
many,.,TRBV20-1,TRBJ2-2,CSARGATRNTGELFF,TGCAGTGCTAGAGGGGCTACGAGGAACACCGGGGAGCTGTTTTTT
many,.,TRBV7-2,TRBJ1-4,CASSSYPGANEKLFF,TGTGCCAGCAGCTCCTATCCAGGAGCTAATGAAAAACTGTTTTTT
many,.,TRBV10-3,TRBJ2-7,CAISEGSFQYF,TGTGCCATCAGTGAGGGAAGCTTCCAGTACTTC
many,TRBD2,TRBV27,TRBJ2-4,CASSLVRGGAKNIQYF,TGTGCCAGCAGTTTGGTCCGGGGGGGGGCCAAAAACATTCAGTACTTC
many,.,TRBV7-8,TRBJ1-5,CASSVAVQPQHF,TGTGCCAGCAGCGTAGCAGTTCAGCCCCAGCATTTT
.,.,TRBV28,TRBJ2-5,CASSSQGSETQYF,TGTGCCAGCAGTTCGCAGGGGTCGGAGACCCAGTACTTC
many,TRBD2,TRBV2,TRBJ2-2,CASSRGLAGAAGELFF,TGTGCCAGCAGTAGAGGACTAGCGGGAGCAGCCGGGGAGCTGTTTTTT
many,TRBD1,TRBV3-1,TRBJ1-1,CASSQEDRVTEAFF,TGTGCCAGCAGCCAAGAAGACAGGGTAACTGAAGCTTTCTTT
.,.,TRBV7-5,TRBJ1-2,CISVPATNAGYYGYTF,.
many,TRBD1,TRBV6-2/TRBV6-3,TRBJ2-1,CASSYNLRDRVSYNEQFF,TGTGCCAGCAGTTATAATTTGAGGGACAGGGTTTCCTACAATGAGCAGTTCTTC
.,.,TRBV2,TRBJ1-5,CASTTVGQPQHF,TGTGCCAGCACCACGGTAGGACAGCCCCAGCATTTT
many,.,TRBV20-1,TRBJ2-7,CSARDRDMVPYEQYF,TGCAGTGCTAGGGACCGGGACATGGTACCCTACGAGCAGTACTTC
many,TRBD1,TRBV5-3,TRBJ1-6,CASSLGGTGNSPLHF,TGTGCCAGCAGCTTGGGAGGGACAGGGAATTCACCCCTCCACTTT
many,TRBD1,TRBV7-2,TRBJ1-1,CASSNSQGAATEAFF,TGTGCCAGCAGCAACTCACAGGGGGCCGCGACTGAAGCTTTCTTT
many,TRBD1,TRBV5-8,TRBJ2-2,CASRETGPGELFF,TGTGCCAGCCGAGAGACAGGGCCCGGGGAGCTGTTTTTT
medium-sized,.,TRBV28,TRBJ2-7,CASSLQAYEQYF,TGTGCCAGCAGTTTGCAGGCCTACGAGCAGTACTTC
many,.,TRBV28,TRBJ1-2,CASSPRWTTNYGYTF,TGTGCCAGCAGCCCCCGTTGGACAACTAACTATGGCTACACCTTC
many,TRBD2,TRBV20-1,TRBJ2-3,CSARDLETRRGMDF,TGCAGTGCTAGAGATTTAGAGACGCGGCGGGGGATGGATTTT
many,TRBD2,TRBV7-2,TRBJ2-7,CASSLGAGTSTPLGQYF,TGTGCCAGCAGCTTAGGGGCCGGGACTAGTACCCCTCTCGGGCAGTACTTC
many,TRBD1,TRBV3-1,TRBJ2-2,CASSRLNGQGSTGELFF,TGTGCCAGCAGCCGACTAAACGGACAGGGAAGTACCGGGGAGCTGTTTTTT
many,.,TRBV2,TRBJ2-2,CASRDTRAGDTGELFF,TGTGCCAGCAGAGACACCCGGGCAGGGGACACCGGGGAGCTGTTTTTT
many,TRBD1,TRBV5-1,TRBJ1-1,CASSLSTGGNTEAFF,TGCGCCAGCAGCTTGTCGACAGGGGGGAACACTGAAGCTTTCTTT
few,.,TRBV28,TRBJ1-2,CASRPRGGGNYGYTF,TGTGCCAGCAGACCTAGGGGGGGCGGTAATTATGGCTACACCTTC
many,.,TRBV5-1,TRBJ2-3,CASSFNTDTQYF,TGCGCCAGCAGCTTCAACACAGATACGCAGTATTTT
many,.,TRBV30,TRBJ1-1,CAWSVLVMEAFF,TGTGCCTGGAGTGTACTGGTGATGGAAGCTTTCTTT
many,.,TRBV5-1,TRBJ2-7,CASSLVGRGVYEQYF,TGCGCCAGCAGCTTGGTAGGCAGGGGTGTCTACGAGCAGTACTTC
many,.,TRBV11-2,TRBJ1-5,CASSYGTWGNQPQHF,TGTGCCAGCAGCTACGGGACATGGGGAAATCAGCCCCAGCATTTT
many,.,TRBV28,TRBJ2-1,CASSFARFEQFF,TGTGCCAGCAGTTTCGCTAGATTTGAGCAGTTCTTC